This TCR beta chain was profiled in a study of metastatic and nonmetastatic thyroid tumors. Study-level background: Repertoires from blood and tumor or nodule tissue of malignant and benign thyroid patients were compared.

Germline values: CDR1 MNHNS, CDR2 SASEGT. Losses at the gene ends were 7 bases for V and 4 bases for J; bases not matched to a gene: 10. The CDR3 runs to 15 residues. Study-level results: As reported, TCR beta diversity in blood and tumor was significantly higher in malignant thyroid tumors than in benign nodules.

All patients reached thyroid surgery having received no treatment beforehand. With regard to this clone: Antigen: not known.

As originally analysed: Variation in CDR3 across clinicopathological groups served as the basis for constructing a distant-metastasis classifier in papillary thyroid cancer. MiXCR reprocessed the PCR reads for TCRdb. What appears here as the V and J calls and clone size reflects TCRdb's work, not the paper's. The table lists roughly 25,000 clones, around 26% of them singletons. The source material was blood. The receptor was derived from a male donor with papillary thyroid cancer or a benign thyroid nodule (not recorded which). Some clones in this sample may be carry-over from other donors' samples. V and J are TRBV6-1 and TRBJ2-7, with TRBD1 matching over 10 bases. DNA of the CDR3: TGTGCCAGCATCCCCCTGACAGGGGGCGGTTACGAGCAGTACTTC. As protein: CASIPLTGGGYEQYF.